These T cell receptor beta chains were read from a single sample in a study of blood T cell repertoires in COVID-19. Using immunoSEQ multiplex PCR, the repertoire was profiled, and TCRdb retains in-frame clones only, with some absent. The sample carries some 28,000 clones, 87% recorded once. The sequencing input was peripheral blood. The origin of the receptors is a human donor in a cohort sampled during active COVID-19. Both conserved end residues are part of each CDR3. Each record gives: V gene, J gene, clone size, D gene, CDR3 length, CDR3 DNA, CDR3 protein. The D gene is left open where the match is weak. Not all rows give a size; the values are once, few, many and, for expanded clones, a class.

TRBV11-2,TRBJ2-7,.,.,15,TGTGCCAGCAGCTTCTCAGGGCAACCTTCCTACGAGCAGTACTTC,CASSFSGQPSYEQYF
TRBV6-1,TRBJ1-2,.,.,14,TGTGCCAGCAGTGAGGACTCTCTCTCCTATGGCTACACCTTC,CASSEDSLSYGYTF
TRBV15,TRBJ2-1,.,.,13,TGTGCCACCAGAGGCGGGATCTACAATGAGCAGTTCTTC,CATRGGIYNEQFF
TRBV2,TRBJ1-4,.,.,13,TGTGCCAGCAGTGAGGGGCTCCAGGAAAAACTGTTTTTT,CASSEGLQEKLFF
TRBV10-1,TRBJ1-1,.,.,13,TGCGCCAGCAGTGAGTCAGGGAGTACTGAAGCTTTCTTT,CASSESGSTEAFF
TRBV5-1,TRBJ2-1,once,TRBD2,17,TGCGCCAGCAGCTTCGTAGCGGGAGGGCTGAACTACAATGAGCAGTTCTTC,CASSFVAGGLNYNEQFF
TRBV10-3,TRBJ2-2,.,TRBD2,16,TGTGCCATCAGCCCGACTAGCGGGAGGGCCTCCGGGGAGCTGTTTTTT,CAISPTSGRASGELFF
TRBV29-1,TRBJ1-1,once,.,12,TGCAGCGTTGAAGTTCTCAACACTGAAGCTTTCTTT,CSVEVLNTEAFF
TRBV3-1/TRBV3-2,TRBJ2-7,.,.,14,TGTGCCAGCAGCCTAACTAGAGCTACCTACGAGCAGTACTTC,CASSLTRATYEQYF
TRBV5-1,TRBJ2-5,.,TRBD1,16,TGCGCCAGCAGCTTTTTTGGGACAGGGGCCGGAGAGACCCAGTACTTC,CASSFFGTGAGETQYF
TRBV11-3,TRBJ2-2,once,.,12,TGTGCCAGCAGCTTCGGTTCCGGGGAGCTGTTTTTT,CASSFGSGELFF
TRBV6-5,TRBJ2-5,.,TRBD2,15,TGTGCCAGCAGTTTGACTAGCGGGAGTCTCGTAGACCAGTACTTC,CASSLTSGSLVDQYF
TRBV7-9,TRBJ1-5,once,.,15,TGTGCCAGCAGCTTAGCGGAGCGGGGCAATCAGCCCCAGCATTTT,CASSLAERGNQPQHF
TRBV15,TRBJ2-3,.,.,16,TGTGCCACCAGCAGAGCTAAACTAGGTGGCACAGATACGCAGTATTTT,CATSRAKLGGTDTQYF
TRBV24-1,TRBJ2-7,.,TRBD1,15,TGTGCCACCAGTGCTACCGGGACAGGGGCCTACGAGCAGTACTTC,CATSATGTGAYEQYF
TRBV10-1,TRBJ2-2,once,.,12,TGCGCCAGCAGCCCCGGTATCGGGGAGCTGTTTTTT,CASSPGIGELFF
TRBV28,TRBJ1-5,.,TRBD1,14,TGTGCCAGCAGTAGGGGGACAGGGCATCAGCCCCAGCATTTT,CASSRGTGHQPQHF
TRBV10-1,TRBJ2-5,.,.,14,TGCGCCAGCAGTCGGACGACGGAGGGAGAGACCCAGTACTTC,CASSRTTEGETQYF
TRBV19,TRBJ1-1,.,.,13,TGTGCCAGTAGTATAAGGGGGATCACTGAAGCTTTCTTT,CASSIRGITEAFF
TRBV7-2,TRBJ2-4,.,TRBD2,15,TGTGCCAGCAGCACCCGGACTAGCGCCGAAAACATTCAGTACTTC,CASSTRTSAENIQYF
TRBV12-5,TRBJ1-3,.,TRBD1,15,TGTGCTAGTGCCAGAGGACAGGGCTTCGGAAACACCATATATTTT,CASARGQGFGNTIYF
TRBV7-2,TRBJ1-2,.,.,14,TGTGCCAGCAGCTTATCAACCAGGGATATTGGCTACACCTTC,CASSLSTRDIGYTF
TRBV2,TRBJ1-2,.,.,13,TGTGCCAGCAGTGACTCGGACTTGGGGGGCTACACCTTC,CASSDSDLGGYTF
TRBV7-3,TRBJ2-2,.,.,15,TGTGCCAGCAGCTTAGGGGGCAGTCCACCGGGGGAGCTGTTTTTT,CASSLGGSPPGELFF
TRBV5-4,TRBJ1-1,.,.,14,TGTGCCAGCAGCTTGGGACAGGAGGACACTGAAGCTTTCTTT,CASSLGQEDTEAFF
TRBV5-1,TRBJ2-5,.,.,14,TGCGCCAGCAGCTCCCGAGGACAGCAAGAGACCCAGTACTTC,CASSSRGQQETQYF
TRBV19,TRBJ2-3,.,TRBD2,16,TGTGCCAGTATAGCGGGAGCGGATTGGAGCACAGATACGCAGTATTTT,CASIAGADWSTDTQYF
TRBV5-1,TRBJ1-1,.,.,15,TGCGCCAGCAGCGAACAGGGCCCCGTGAACACTGAAGCTTTCTTT,CASSEQGPVNTEAFF
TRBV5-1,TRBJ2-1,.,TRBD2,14,TGCGCCAGCAGCTTGGGGACTAGCGAAGAAGAGCAGTTCTTC,CASSLGTSEEEQFF
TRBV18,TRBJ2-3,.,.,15,TGTGCCAGCTCACCAGCTGGGACTGGCATGGATACGCAGTATTTT,CASSPAGTGMDTQYF
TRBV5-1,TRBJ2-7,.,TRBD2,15,TGCGCCAGCAGCTTGGAATCAGCGGGAGTAGACGAGCAGTACTTC,CASSLESAGVDEQYF
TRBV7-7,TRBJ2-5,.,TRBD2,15,TGTGCCAGCAGCCCTCCCAGCGGGGGGGCGGGGACCCAGTACTTC,CASSPPSGGAGTQYF
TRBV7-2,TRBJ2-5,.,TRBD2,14,TGTGCCAGCAGCCCGGGACTAGCGGGAGAGACCCAGTACTTC,CASSPGLAGETQYF
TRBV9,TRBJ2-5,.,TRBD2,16,TGTGCCAGCAGCCCTCACGGGGCGGGAGGAAAAGAGACCCAGTACTTC,CASSPHGAGGKETQYF
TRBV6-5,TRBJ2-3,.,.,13,TGTGCCAGCGGGGAGGGGGGACGTGATACGCAGTATTTT,CASGEGGRDTQYF